A selection of T cell receptor beta chains follows, all from one sample in a study of technical replicates of blood from a few donors. TCRdb's table, derived via immunoSEQ multiplex PCR, lists solely in-frame clones and lacks some. This table holds roughly 79,000 clones, more than 80% found once. Sequenced input: PBMCs. All receptors derive from a human donor in good health. Some clones in this sample may be carry-over from other donors' samples. CDR3s include the opening cysteine and the closing phenylalanine or tryptophan. Fields, in order: J gene, clone size, V gene, D gene, CDR3 protein, CDR3 DNA. D genes are given only for firm matches. For some rows the clone size is stated as once, few or many, or as a class when expanded; others skip it.

>TRBJ1-1|NA|TRBV7-9|NA
CASSFGRTEAFF
TGTGCCAGCAGCTTCGGTCGCACTGAAGCTTTCTTT
>TRBJ1-5|NA|TRBV2|NA
CASRVRGLRPQHF
TGTGCCAGCAGGGTTCGTGGGCTGAGGCCCCAGCATTTT
>TRBJ1-6|once|TRBV28|NA
CASSLLAGTYSYNSPLHF
TGTGCCAGCAGTTTATTGGCAGGGACATACTCCTATAATTCACCCCTCCACTTT
>TRBJ2-5|NA|TRBV29-1|NA
CSVLPQATLEGTQYF
TGCAGCGTCCTCCCCCAAGCAACCCTAGAAGGGACCCAGTACTTC
>TRBJ1-1|NA|TRBV5-6|NA
CASSPREAGITEAFF
TGTGCCAGCAGCCCTCGGGAGGCTGGCATCACTGAAGCTTTCTTT
>TRBJ1-5|few|TRBV10-3|NA
CAISRQSDRNQPQHF
TGTGCCATCAGTCGACAGAGCGATCGAAATCAGCCCCAGCATTTT
>TRBJ2-7|NA|TRBV30|TRBD2
CAWSSGGEQYF
TGTGCCTGGAGTTCGGGGGGCGAGCAGTACTTC
>TRBJ2-7|NA|TRBV30|TRBD2
CAWSPLAGVSYEQYF
TGTGCCTGGAGCCCTCTAGCGGGAGTCTCCTACGAGCAGTACTTC
>TRBJ2-3|NA|TRBV15|TRBD2
CATSRDGGSGGAADTQYF
TGTGCCACCAGCAGAGATGGGGGAAGCGGGGGGGCCGCAGATACGCAGTATTTT
>TRBJ1-2|NA|TRBV6-6|TRBD1
CASSDRGSSTF
TGTGCCAGCAGTGACAGGGGCTCTTCCACCTTC
>TRBJ2-7|NA|TRBV25-1|NA
CASTKAGAEQYF
TGTGCCAGCACTAAGGCAGGGGCCGAGCAGTACTTC
>TRBJ1-4|NA|TRBV5-1|NA
CASSLAGSNEKLFF
TGCGCCAGCAGCTTGGCGGGTTCTAATGAAAAACTGTTTTTT
>TRBJ2-3|NA|TRBV7-2|TRBD1
CASSFLGQGASDTQYF
TGTGCCAGCAGCTTTTTAGGACAGGGGGCCTCAGATACGCAGTATTTT
>TRBJ1-1|NA|TRBV19|NA
CASSIDRDGEAFF
TGTGCCAGTAGTATAGACAGGGATGGTGAAGCTTTCTTT
>TRBJ2-3|once|TRBV13|NA
CASSLGEVADTQYF
TGTGCCAGCAGCCTAGGTGAGGTAGCAGATACGCAGTATTTT
>TRBJ2-1|once|TRBV4-2|TRBD2
CASSKDLAGYNEQFF
TGTGCCAGCAGCAAAGATTTAGCGGGATACAATGAGCAGTTCTTC
>TRBJ2-1|NA|TRBV30|NA
CARPTGSNEQFF
TGTGCCCGACCTACAGGGAGCAATGAGCAGTTCTTC
>TRBJ1-1|NA|TRBV10-3|NA
CAISGQNTEAFF
TGTGCCATCTCAGGACAGAACACTGAAGCTTTCTTT
>TRBJ2-1|NA|TRBV29-1|TRBD2
CSVDGLAGRLSSGNEQFF
TGCAGCGTTGATGGACTAGCGGGCCGACTTTCATCTGGGAATGAGCAGTTCTTC
>TRBJ2-5|NA|TRBV15|TRBD2
CATSSQRGGRETQYF
TGTGCCACCAGCAGCCAGCGGGGGGGCAGAGAGACCCAGTACTTC
>TRBJ1-1|NA|TRBV30|NA
CAWRRGGGEAFF
TGTGCCTGGAGAAGGGGAGGGGGTGAAGCTTTCTTT
>TRBJ2-6|NA|TRBV2|NA
CASKESFSGAGANVLTF
TGTGCCAGCAAAGAATCTTTCTCGGGAGCCGGGGCCAACGTCCTGACTTTC
>TRBJ2-2|NA|TRBV27|NA
CASSLSNSAGELFF
TGTGCCAGCAGTTTATCTAATTCCGCCGGGGAGCTGTTTTTT
>TRBJ1-2|NA|TRBV29-1|NA
CSVADGEGYTF
TGCAGCGTTGCTGACGGGGAGGGCTACACCTTC
>TRBJ1-2|few|TRBV30|TRBD1
CAWDRGSYGYTF
TGTGCCTGGGACAGGGGTAGCTATGGCTACACCTTC
>TRBJ2-1|once|TRBV6-4|TRBD2
CASSALAEPYNEQFF
TGTGCCAGCAGTGCCCTAGCGGAACCCTACAATGAGCAGTTCTTC
>TRBJ2-5|NA|TRBV7-2|TRBD1
CASSQGQGAGVFETQYF
TGTGCCAGCAGCCAGGGACAGGGGGCAGGGGTCTTTGAGACCCAGTACTTC
>TRBJ1-5|few|TRBV6-5|NA
CASSPTGTNQPQHF
TGTGCCAGCAGCCCTACAGGGACCAATCAGCCCCAGCATTTT
>TRBJ2-1|NA|TRBV19|NA
CASSRSPSSYNEQFF
TGTGCCAGTAGTAGGTCACCCAGCTCCTACAATGAGCAGTTCTTC
>TRBJ1-5|NA|TRBV7-2|NA
CASSLEDTQPQHF
TGTGCCAGCAGCTTAGAGGACACTCAGCCCCAGCATTTT
>TRBJ2-7|once|TRBV10-2|TRBD2
CASSVGPGGGYEQYF
TGCGCCAGCAGTGTGGGCCCGGGGGGAGGATACGAGCAGTACTTC
>TRBJ2-3|NA|TRBV5-1|NA
CASSFPMTGPSTDTQYF
TGCGCCAGCAGCTTCCCCATGACAGGACCCAGCACAGATACGCAGTATTTT
>TRBJ2-7|NA|TRBV10-3|NA
CASKKEMAETKQYF
TGTGCCTCGAAAAAAGAAATGGCCGAAACCAAGCAGTACTTC
>TRBJ2-7|NA|TRBV10-3|TRBD2
CAISDIAGGFYEQYF
TGTGCCATCAGTGACATAGCGGGGGGATTCTACGAGCAGTACTTC
>TRBJ2-3|NA|TRBV6-6|TRBD2
CASGTGGRDTQYF
TGTGCCAGCGGTACGGGGGGGCGTGATACGCAGTATTTT
>TRBJ2-7|NA|TRBV19|NA
CASSIGVQGSEEQYF
TGTGCCAGTAGTATAGGTGTTCAGGGTTCGGAAGAGCAGTACTTC
>TRBJ1-1|few|TRBV29-1|TRBD1
CSAADRGYGEAFF
TGCAGCGCCGCGGACAGGGGGTATGGTGAAGCTTTCTTT
>TRBJ2-7|NA|TRBV4-3|TRBD2
CASSQDSGRASDEQYF
TGCGCCAGCAGCCAAGATAGCGGGAGGGCCTCCGACGAGCAGTACTTC
>TRBJ2-1|NA|TRBV11-2|TRBD2
CASSWTSGSLGEQFF
TGTGCCAGCAGCTGGACTAGCGGGAGTTTAGGTGAGCAGTTCTTC
>TRBJ2-7|NA|TRBV29-1|TRBD1
CSVPAGGYEQYF
TGCAGCGTGCCGGCAGGGGGCTACGAGCAGTACTTC
>TRBJ2-3|NA|TRBV7-8|NA
CASSFEANTDTQYF
TGTGCCAGCAGCTTTGAAGCTAACACAGATACGCAGTATTTT
>TRBJ2-5|NA|TRBV10-2|TRBD2
CASSAPPGLAKETQYF
TGCGCCAGCAGTGCCCCACCGGGACTAGCTAAAGAGACCCAGTACTTC